This record looks at one T cell receptor (beta chain) sequence and its context. The sample comes from a study of blood T cell repertoires in COVID-19. Looking at the study overall: Donors in the United States, Italy and Spain gave samples during acute or convalescent COVID-19. T cells, B-cell-depleted T cells, or PBMCs supplied cDNA or gDNA.

Original analysis: From reference gene primer amplification, estimates of nucleated cell counts were derived. The repertoire was sequenced with immunoSEQ multiplex PCR; TCRdb's copy has only in-frame clones and lacks some. Clone size and V and J calls were adopted from that table, with D and trimming inferred from the DNA. The data contain about 150,000 clones, around 86% of them singletons. V dropped 1 base and J dropped 4 bases, with 13 bases sitting between them. Germline loops: CDR1 SGHTA, CDR2 FQGNSA. The CDR3 is 16 residues long. Sequenced sample: peripheral blood. This receptor was taken from a man aged 70 or older with acute or convalescent COVID-19. The rearrangement joins TRBV7-2 to TRBJ2-2; TRBD1 might be the D (6 bases). The CDR3 sequence: CASSLVAGAGTGELFF. The DNA for the CDR3 is TGTGCCAGCAGCTTAGTCGCAGGGGCCGGCACCGGGGAGCTGTTTTTT. The variable domain in full, completed from reference TRBV7-2 and TRBJ2-2, reads GAGVSQSPSNKVTEKGKDVELRCDPISGHTALYWYRQSLGQGLEFLIYFQGNSAPDKSGLPSDRFSAERTGGSVSTLTIQRTQQEDSAVYLCASSLVAGAGTGELFFGEGSRLTVL.